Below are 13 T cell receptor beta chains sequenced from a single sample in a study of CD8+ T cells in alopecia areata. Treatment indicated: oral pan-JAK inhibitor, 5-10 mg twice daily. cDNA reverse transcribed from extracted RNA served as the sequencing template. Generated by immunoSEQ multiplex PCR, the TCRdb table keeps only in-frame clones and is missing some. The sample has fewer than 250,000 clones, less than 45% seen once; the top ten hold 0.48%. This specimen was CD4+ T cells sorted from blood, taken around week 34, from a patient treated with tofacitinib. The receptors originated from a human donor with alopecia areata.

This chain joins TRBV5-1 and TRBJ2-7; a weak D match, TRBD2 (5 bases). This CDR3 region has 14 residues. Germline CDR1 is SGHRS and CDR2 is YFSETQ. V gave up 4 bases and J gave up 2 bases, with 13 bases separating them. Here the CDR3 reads CASSPGRETYEQYF. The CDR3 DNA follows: TGCGCCAGCAGCCCAGGACGGGAAACCTACGAGCAGTACTTC.

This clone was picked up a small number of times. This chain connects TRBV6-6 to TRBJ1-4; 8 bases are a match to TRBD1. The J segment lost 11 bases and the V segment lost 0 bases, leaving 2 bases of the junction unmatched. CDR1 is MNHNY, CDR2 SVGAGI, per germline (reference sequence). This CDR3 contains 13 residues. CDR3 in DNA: TGTGCCAGCAGTTACTCGGACAGGGTCAAACTGTTTTTT. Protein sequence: CASSYSDRVKLFF.

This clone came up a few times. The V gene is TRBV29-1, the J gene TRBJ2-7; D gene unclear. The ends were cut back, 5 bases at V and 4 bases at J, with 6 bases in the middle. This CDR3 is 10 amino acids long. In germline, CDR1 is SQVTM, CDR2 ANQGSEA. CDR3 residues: CSVLIYEQYF. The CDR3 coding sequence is TGCAGCGTTCTTATATACGAGCAGTACTTC.

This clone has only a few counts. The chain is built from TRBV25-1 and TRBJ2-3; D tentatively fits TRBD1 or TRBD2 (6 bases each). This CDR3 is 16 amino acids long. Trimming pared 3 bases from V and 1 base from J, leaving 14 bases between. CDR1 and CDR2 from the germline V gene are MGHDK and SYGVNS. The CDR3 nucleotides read TGTGCCAGCAGTGAGGGGGCCGGGAGCGGCACAGATACGCAGTATTTT. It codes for CASSEGAGSGTDTQYF.

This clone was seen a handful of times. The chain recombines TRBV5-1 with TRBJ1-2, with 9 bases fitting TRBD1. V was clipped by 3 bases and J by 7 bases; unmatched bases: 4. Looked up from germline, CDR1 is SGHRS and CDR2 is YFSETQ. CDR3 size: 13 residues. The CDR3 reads CASSSGTGSGYTF. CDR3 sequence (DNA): TGCGCCAGCAGCTCGGGGACAGGGAGTGGCTACACCTTC.

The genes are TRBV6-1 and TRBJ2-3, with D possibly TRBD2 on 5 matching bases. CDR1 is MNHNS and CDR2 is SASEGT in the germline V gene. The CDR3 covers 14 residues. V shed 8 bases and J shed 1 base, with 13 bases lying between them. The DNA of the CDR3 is TGTGCCAGCCGGGCCAGCGGAGGCACAGATACGCAGTATTTT. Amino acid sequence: CASRASGGTDTQYF.

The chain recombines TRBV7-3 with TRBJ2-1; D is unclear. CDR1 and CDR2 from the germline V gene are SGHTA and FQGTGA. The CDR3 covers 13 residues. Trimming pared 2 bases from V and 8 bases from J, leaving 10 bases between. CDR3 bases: TGTGCCAGCAGCTTAGGGCCGGACGATGAGCAGTTCTTC. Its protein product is CASSLGPDDEQFF.

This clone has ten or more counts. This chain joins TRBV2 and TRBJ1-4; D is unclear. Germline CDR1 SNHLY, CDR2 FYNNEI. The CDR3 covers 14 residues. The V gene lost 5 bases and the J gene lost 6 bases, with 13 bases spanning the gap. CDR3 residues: CASSPPGVHEKLFF. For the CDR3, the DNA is TGTGCCAGCAGTCCCCCGGGAGTCCATGAAAAACTGTTTTTT.

The CDR3 DNA sequence: TGTGCCAGCTCACCAGCCCCTCTACTAAACTATGGCTACACCTTC. Translated: CASSPAPLLNYGYTF. The chain couples TRBV18 to TRBJ1-2; no definite D call. This CDR3 has 15 amino acids. V was clipped by 2 bases and J by 2 bases, with 12 bases between them. CDR1 is KGHSH and CDR2 is LQKENI in the germline V gene. The entire variable domain, with the rest obtained from reference TRBV18 and TRBJ1-2, is as follows: NAGVMQNPRHLVRRRGQEARLRCSPMKGHSHVYWYRQLPEEGLKFMVYLQKENIIDESGMPKERFSAEFPKEGPSILRIQQVVRGDSAAYFCASSPAPLLNYGYTFGSGTRLTVV.

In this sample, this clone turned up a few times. The CDR3 here is CACGFPNTGELFF. The DNA of the CDR3 is TGTGCCTGCGGGTTCCCTAACACCGGGGAGCTGTTTTTT. The chain joins TRBV30 to TRBJ2-2; D is unresolved. The V gene lost 6 bases and the J gene lost 2 bases, with 10 bases spanning the gap. The CDR3 is 13 amino acids. Germline loops: CDR1 GTSNPN, CDR2 SVGIG (reference sequence).

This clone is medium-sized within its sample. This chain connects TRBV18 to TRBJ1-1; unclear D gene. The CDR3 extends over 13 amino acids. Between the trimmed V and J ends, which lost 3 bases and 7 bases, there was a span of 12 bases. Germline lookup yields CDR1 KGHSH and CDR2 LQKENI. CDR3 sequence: CASSPSRSGEAFF. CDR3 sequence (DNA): TGTGCCAGCTCACCCTCTCGGAGCGGTGAAGCTTTCTTT.

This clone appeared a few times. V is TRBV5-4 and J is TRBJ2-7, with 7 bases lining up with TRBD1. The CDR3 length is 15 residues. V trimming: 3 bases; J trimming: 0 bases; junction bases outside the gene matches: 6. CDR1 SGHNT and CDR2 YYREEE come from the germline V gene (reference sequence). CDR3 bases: TGTGCCAGCAGCTCCAACAGGGGTCGCTCCTACGAGCAGTACTTC. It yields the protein CASSSNRGRSYEQYF.

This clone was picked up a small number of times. The CDR3: CSVETFSQSWGETQYF. The CDR3 DNA reads TGCAGCGTTGAGACCTTCTCACAGAGCTGGGGGGAGACCCAGTACTTC. The chain links TRBV29-1 to TRBJ2-5; either TRBD1 or TRBD2 may supply D (5 bases each). V lost 3 bases, J lost 5 bases, and 22 bases lay in between. Germline V CDR1 and CDR2: SQVTM, ANQGSEA. The length of the CDR3 is 16 residues. Full variable domain (remainder filled in from reference TRBV29-1 and TRBJ2-5): SAVISQKPSRDICQRGTSLTIQCQVDSQVTMMFWYRQQPGQSLTLIATANQGSEATYESGFVIDKFPISRPNLTFSTLTVSNMSPEDSSIYLCSVETFSQSWGETQYFGPGTRLLVL.